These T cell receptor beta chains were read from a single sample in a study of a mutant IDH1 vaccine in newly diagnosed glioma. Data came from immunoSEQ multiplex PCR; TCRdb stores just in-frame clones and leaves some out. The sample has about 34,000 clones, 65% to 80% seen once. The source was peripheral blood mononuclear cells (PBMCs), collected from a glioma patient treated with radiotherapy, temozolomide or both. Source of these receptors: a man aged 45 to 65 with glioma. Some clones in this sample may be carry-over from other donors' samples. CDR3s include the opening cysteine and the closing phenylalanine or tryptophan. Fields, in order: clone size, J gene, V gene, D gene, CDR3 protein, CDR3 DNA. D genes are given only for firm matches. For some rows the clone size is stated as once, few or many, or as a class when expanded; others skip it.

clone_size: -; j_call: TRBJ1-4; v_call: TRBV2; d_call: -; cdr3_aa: CASRAGGATNEKLFF; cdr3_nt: TGTGCCAGCAGGGCCGGCGGAGCAACTAATGAAAAACTGTTTTTT
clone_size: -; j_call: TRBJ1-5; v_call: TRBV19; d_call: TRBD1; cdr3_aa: CASSMADRGYNQPQHF; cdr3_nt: TGTGCCAGTAGTATGGCGGACAGGGGTTACAATCAGCCCCAGCATTTT
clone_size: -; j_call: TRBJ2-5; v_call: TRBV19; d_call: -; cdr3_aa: CASSILGGQAETQYF; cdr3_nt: TGTGCCAGTAGTATCCTCGGCGGCCAGGCAGAGACCCAGTACTTC
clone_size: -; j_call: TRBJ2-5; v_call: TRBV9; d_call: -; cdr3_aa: CASSVGVGETQYF; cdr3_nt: TGTGCCAGCAGCGTCGGGGTAGGAGAGACCCAGTACTTC
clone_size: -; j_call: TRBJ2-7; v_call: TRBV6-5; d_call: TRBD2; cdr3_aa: CASSYSSGSSYEQYF; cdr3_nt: TGTGCCAGCAGTTACTCTAGCGGGAGCTCCTACGAGCAGTACTTC
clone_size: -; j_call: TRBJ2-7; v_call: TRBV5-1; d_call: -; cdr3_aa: CASSWDASRSYEQYF; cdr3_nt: TGCGCCAGCAGCTGGGATGCCTCCCGCTCCTACGAGCAGTACTTC
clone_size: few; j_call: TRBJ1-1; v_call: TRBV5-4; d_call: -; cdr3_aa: CASSLGGFVGWTTEAFF; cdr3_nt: TGTGCCAGCAGCTTGGGGGGATTTGTGGGGTGGACGACTGAAGCTTTCTTT
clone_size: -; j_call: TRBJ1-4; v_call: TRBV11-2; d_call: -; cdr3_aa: CASSPGEGTNEKLFF; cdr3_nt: TGTGCCAGCAGCCCAGGCGAGGGGACTAATGAAAAACTGTTTTTT
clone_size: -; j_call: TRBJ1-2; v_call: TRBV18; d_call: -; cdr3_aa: CASSPTANYGYTF; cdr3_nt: TGTGCCAGCTCACCGACAGCAAACTATGGCTACACCTTC
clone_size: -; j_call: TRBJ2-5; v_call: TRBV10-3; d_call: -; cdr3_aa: CASLKAGEETQYF; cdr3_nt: TGTGCCTCCCTCAAAGCAGGAGAAGAGACCCAGTACTTC
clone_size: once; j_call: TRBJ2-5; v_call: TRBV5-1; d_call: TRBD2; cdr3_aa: CASSPRLAGGGETQYF; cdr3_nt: TGCGCCAGCAGCCCGAGACTAGCGGGGGGCGGCGAGACCCAGTACTTC
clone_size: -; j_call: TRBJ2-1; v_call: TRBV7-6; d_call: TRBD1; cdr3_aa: CASSLGDRAEQFF; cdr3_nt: TGTGCCAGCAGCTTAGGGGACAGGGCTGAACAGTTCTTC
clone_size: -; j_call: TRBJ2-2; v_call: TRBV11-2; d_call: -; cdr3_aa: CASSLGRGALTGELFF; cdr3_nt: TGTGCCAGCAGCTTAGGTCGCGGGGCTCTTACCGGGGAGCTGTTTTTT
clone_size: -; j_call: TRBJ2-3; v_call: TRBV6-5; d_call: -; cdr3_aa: CASSPYGGDTQYF; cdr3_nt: TGTGCCAGCAGCCCTTACGGTGGTGATACGCAGTATTTT
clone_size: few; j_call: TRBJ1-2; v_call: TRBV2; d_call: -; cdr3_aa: CASSEASNSNYGYTF; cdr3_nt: TGTGCCAGCAGTGAAGCATCGAATTCTAACTATGGCTACACCTTC
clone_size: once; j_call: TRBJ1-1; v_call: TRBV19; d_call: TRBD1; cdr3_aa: CASLRTGRNTEAFF; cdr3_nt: TGTGCCAGTCTTCGGACAGGCCGGAACACTGAAGCTTTCTTT
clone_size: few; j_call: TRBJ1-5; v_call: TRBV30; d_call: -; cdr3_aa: CAWSKGSNQPQHF; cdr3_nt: TGTGCCTGGAGTAAGGGTAGCAATCAGCCCCAGCATTTT
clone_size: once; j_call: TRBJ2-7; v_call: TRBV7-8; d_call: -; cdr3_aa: CASSSQSGGAWYEQYF; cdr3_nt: TGTGCCAGCAGCTCCCAGAGCGGCGGGGCTTGGTACGAGCAGTACTTC
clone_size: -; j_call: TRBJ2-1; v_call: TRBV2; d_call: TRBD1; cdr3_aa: CASTQVRDREFF; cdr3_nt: TGTGCCAGCACCCAGGTCCGGGACAGGGAGTTCTTC
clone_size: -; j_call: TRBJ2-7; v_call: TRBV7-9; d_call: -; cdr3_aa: CASSRRDVRADEQYF; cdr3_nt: TGTGCCAGCAGCCGGCGGGACGTCAGGGCGGACGAGCAGTACTTC
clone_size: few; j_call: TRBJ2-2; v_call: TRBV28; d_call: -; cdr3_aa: CASSARPGATGELFF; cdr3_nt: TGTGCCTCCAGCGCCAGGCCGGGGGCCACCGGGGAGCTGTTTTTT
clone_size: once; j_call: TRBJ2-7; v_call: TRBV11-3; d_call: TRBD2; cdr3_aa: CASSSGFGGSYEQYF; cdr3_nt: TGTGCCAGCAGCTCTGGCTTCGGCGGGAGTTACGAGCAGTACTTC
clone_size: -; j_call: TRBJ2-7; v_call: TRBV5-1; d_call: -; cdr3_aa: CASSLDTGKSYEQYF; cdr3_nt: TGCGCCAGCAGCTTGGATACAGGAAAATCCTACGAGCAGTACTTC
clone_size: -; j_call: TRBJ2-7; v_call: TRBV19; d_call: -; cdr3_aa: CATHKHRAAEQYF; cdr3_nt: TGTGCCACCCATAAACATAGGGCTGCCGAGCAGTACTTC
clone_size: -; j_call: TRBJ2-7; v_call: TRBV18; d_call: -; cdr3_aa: CASSPLGASYEQYF; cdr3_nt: TGTGCCAGCTCACCACTCGGGGCATCCTACGAGCAGTACTTC
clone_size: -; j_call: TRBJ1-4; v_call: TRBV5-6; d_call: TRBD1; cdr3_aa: CASSFRDRVEKLFF; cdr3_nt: TGTGCCAGCAGCTTTAGGGACAGGGTTGAAAAACTGTTTTTT
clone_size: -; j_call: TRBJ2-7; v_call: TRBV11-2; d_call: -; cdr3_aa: CASSLRQSYEQYF; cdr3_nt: TGTGCCAGCAGCTTAAGACAGAGCTACGAGCAGTACTTC
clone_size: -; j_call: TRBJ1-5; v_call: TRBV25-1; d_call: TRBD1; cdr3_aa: CASSLTGTQPQHF; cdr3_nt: TGTGCCAGCAGTCTGACAGGGACCCAGCCCCAGCATTTT